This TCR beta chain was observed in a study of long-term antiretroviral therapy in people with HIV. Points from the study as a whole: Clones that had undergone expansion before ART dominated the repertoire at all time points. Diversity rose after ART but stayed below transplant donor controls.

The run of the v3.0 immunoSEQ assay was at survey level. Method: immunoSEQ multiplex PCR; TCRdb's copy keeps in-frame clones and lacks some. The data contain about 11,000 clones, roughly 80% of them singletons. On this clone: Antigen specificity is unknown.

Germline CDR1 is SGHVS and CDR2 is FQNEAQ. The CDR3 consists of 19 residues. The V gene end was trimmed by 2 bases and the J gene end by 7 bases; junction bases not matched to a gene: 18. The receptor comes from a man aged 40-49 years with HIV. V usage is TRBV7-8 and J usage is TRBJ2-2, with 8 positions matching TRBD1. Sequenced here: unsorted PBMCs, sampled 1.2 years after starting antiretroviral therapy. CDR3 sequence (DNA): TGTGCCAGCAGCTTACATCGTAGGGTCCTAGGACAGGGAGACGGGGAGCTGTTTTTT. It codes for CASSLHRRVLGQGDGELFF.